This T cell receptor (beta chain) was identified in a study of blood T cell repertoires in COVID-19. Turning to the study itself: Both acute and convalescent COVID-19 samples were obtained from the United States, Italy and Spain. PBMCs, B-cell-depleted T cells, or T cells were the source of the cDNA or gDNA that made up the material.

Researchers sorted participants into cohorts using their self-reported clinical history. As processed by the authors: Amplification with reference gene primers provided the estimates of nucleated cell counts. Only in-frame clones appear in the TCRdb table, and some are missing; sequencing was by immunoSEQ multiplex PCR. V, J and clone size are taken as reported in that table, and D and trimming were inferred from the DNA itself. The sample holds roughly 380,000 clones, around nine tenths seen once. The receptor's source is a woman aged 30 to 39 who had been exposed to COVID-19. Sample: PBMCs or T cells enriched from blood (not recorded which).

In DNA form, the CDR3 reads TGTGCCAGCAACCGGGACAGGGGGAAAGCTCAGCCCCAGCATTTT. Translated, it gives CASNRDRGKAQPQHF. This chain uses TRBV6-5 with TRBJ1-5, with TRBD1 identical over 11 bases. The CDR3 runs 15 residues. The germline CDR1 and CDR2 sequences are MNHEY and SVGAGI. After removal of 7 bases from V and 6 bases from J, the junction contained 8 bases not matched to a gene.